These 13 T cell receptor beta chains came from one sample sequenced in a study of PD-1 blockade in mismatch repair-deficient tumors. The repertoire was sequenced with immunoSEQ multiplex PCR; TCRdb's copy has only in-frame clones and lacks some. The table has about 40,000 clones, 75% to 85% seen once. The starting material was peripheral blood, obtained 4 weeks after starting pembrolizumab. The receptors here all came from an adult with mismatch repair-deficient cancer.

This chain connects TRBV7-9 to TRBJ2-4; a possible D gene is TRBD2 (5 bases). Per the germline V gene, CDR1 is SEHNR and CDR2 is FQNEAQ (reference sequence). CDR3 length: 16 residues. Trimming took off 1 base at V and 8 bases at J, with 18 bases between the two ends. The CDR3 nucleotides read TGTGCCAGCAGCTTAGTTATAGCGAGCGAGAGAGACATTCAGTACTTC. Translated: CASSLVIASERDIQYF.

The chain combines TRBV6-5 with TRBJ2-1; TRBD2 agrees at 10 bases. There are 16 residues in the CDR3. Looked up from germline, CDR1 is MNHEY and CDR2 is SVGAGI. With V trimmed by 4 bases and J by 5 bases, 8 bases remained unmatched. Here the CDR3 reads CASSSPGTSDNNEQFF. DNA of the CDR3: TGTGCCAGCAGTTCCCCCGGGACTAGCGACAACAATGAGCAGTTCTTC.

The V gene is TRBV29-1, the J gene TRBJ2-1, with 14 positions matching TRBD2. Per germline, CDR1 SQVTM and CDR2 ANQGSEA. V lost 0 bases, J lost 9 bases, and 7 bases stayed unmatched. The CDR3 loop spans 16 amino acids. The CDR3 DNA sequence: TGCAGCGTTGAAGAGGGGAGGACTAGCGGGAGGCGTGAGCAGTTCTTC. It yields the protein CSVEEGRTSGRREQFF.

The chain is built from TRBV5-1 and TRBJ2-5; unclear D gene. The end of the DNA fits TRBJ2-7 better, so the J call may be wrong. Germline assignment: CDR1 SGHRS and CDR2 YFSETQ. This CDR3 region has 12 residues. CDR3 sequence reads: CASSSGPYEQYF. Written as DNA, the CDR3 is TGCGCCAGCAGCTCCGGCCCCTACGAGCAGTACTTC.

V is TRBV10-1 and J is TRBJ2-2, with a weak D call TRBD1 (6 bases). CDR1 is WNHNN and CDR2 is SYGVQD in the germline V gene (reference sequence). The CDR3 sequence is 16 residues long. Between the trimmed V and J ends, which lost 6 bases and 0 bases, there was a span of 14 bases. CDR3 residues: CASREDSPANTGELFF. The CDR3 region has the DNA TGCGCCAGCAGAGAGGACAGCCCAGCGAACACCGGGGAGCTGTTTTTT.

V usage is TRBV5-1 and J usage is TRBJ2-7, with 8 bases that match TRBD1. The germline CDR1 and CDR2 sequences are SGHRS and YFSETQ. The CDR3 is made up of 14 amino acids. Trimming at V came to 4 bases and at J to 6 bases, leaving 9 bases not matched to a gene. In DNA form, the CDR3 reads TGCGCCAGCAGCGGCCGCAGGGGGCCCTCCGAGCAGTACTTC. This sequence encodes CASSGRRGPSEQYF.

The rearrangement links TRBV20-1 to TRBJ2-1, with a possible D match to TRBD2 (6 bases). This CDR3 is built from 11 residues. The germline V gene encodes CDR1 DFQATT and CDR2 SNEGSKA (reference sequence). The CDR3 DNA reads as TGCTCGCAGGGAGGCGACAATGAGCAGTTCTTC. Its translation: CSQGGDNEQFF.

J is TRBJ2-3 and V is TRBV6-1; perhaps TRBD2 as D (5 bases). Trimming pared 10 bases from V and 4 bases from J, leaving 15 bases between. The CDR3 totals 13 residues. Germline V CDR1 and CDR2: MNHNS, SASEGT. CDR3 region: CATLDGGADTQYF. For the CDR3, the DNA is TGTGCCACCTTGGATGGAGGAGCAGATACGCAGTATTTT.

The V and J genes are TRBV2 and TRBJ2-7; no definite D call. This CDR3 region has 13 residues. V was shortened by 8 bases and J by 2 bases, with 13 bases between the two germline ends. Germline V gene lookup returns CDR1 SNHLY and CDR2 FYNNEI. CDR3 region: CASRAPGPYEQYF. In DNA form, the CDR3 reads TGTGCCAGCCGTGCGCCGGGCCCCTACGAGCAGTACTTC.

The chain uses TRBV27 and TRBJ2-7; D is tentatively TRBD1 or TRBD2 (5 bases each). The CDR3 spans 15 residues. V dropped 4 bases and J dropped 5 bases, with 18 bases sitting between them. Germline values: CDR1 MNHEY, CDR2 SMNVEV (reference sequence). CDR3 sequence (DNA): TGTGCCAGCAGTTGGGGACCAGGCGGCAGGGACGAGCAGTACTTC. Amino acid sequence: CASSWGPGGRDEQYF.

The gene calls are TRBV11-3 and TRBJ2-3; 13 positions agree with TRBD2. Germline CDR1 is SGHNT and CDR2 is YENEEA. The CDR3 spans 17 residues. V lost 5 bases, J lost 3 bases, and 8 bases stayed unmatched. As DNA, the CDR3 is TGTGCCAGCAGCCCCGGACTAGCGGGAGTTGGTACAGATACGCAGTATTTT. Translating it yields CASSPGLAGVGTDTQYF.

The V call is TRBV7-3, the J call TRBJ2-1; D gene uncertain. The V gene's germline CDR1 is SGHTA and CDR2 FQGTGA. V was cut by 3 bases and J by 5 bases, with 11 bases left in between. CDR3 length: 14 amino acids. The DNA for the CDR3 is TGTGCCAGCAGCTTCTCTTCCGGTGACAATGAGCAGTTCTTC. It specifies CASSFSSGDNEQFF.

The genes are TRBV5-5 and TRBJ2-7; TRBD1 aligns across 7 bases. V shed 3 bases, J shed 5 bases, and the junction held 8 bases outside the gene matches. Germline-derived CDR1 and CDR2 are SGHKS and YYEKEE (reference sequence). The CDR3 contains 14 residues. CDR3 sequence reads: CASSWGQRVNEQYF. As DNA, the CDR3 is TGTGCCAGCAGCTGGGGACAGAGGGTCAACGAGCAGTACTTC.